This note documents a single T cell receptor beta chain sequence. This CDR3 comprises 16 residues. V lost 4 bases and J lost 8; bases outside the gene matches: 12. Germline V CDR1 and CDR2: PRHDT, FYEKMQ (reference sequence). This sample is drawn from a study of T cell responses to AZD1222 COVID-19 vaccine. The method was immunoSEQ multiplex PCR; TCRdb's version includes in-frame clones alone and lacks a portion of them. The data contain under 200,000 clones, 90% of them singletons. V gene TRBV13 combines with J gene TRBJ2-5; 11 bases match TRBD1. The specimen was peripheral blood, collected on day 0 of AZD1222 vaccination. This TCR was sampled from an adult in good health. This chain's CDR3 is CASSSRTGDRGDTQYF. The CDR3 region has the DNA TGTGCCAGCAGCTCCAGAACCGGGGACAGGGGGGATACCCAGTACTTC.